The 26 T cell receptor beta chains below come from one sample, sequenced in a study of identical twins. Using its own MiXCR run on the 5' RACE reads, TCRdb lists one record per CDR3 protein. The sample records 460,000 or so distinct CDR3 sequences, approximately 14% being singletons. The data were also submitted as part of a second study, on yellow fever vaccine responses in identical twins.

Sequencing was performed on CD4+ T cells sorted from blood. The receptors were gathered from a woman between 18 and 29 years old in good health.

This clonotype was found a few times. This chain connects TRBV13 to TRBJ2-3, with no clear D. Germline V gene data show CDR1 as PRHDT and CDR2 as FYEKMQ (reference sequence). The CDR3 consists of 15 residues. The V end was cut by 2 bases, the J end by 1 base, with 10 bases between. The CDR3 reads CASSLLVPGTDTQYF. DNA for the CDR3: TGTGCCAGCAGCTTACTTGTTCCTGGCACAGATACGCAGTATTTT.

This chain joins TRBV30 and TRBJ2-1, with unresolved D. CDR1 is GTSNPN, CDR2 SVGIG, per germline (reference sequence). This CDR3 comprises 11 residues. Trimming removed 1 base from V and 15 bases from J, with 13 bases in between. As DNA, the CDR3 is TGTGCCTGGAGTGATCTGGAGAATTCGTTCTTC. Translated: CAWSDLENSFF.

This clonotype was seen ten or more times. The chain couples TRBV10-2 to TRBJ2-7; D ambiguous. Germline V gene lookup returns CDR1 WSHSY and CDR2 SAAADI. This CDR3 is built from 12 residues. Trimming shortened V by 3 bases and J by 3 bases, and 6 bases separated the two germline ends. CDR3 nucleotides: TGCGCCAGCAGTGACTTTCGCTACGAGCAGTACTTC. This encodes CASSDFRYEQYF.

This clonotype was found a few times. The J gene is TRBJ2-2, the V gene TRBV7-3; either TRBD1 or TRBD2 may supply D (6 bases each). V dropped 0 bases and J dropped 6 bases, with 14 bases sitting between them. CDR1 and CDR2 from the germline V gene are SGHTA and FQGTGA. The CDR3 sequence is 16 residues long. DNA of the CDR3: TGTGCCAGCAGCTTAACGGAGAGGAGGGGGGCCGGGGAGCTGTTTTTT. Translated: CASSLTERRGAGELFF.

Of note for this clonotype: A much more abundant neighbour one base away suggests this may be a read error. This rearrangement joins TRBV5-1 to TRBJ2-2; perhaps TRBD1 as D (6 bases). Trimming left V 7 bases short and J 0 bases short, with 10 bases between. CDR3 length: 14 residues. The germline V gene encodes CDR1 SGHRS and CDR2 YFSETQ. In DNA form, the CDR3 reads TGCGCCAGCGAGAGGGGGACGAACACCGGGGAGCTGTTTTTT. Translated: CASERGTNTGELFF.

Ten or more counts support this clonotype. The genes are TRBV29-1 and TRBJ2-3; D gene unclear. This CDR3 is 12 amino acids long. V dropped 8 bases and J dropped 4 bases, with 13 bases sitting between them. The germline V gene has CDR1 SQVTM and CDR2 ANQGSEA. In DNA, the CDR3 is TGCAGCTGGCAGGCCGGCGCAGATACGCAGTATTTT. Residues: CSWQAGADTQYF.

This sequence joins TRBV6-2 or TRBV6-3 and TRBJ2-7; D uncertain. Germline V CDR1 and CDR2: MNHEY, SVGEGT. The CDR3 has 14 amino acids. Deletions cut 8 bases from V and 0 bases from J, with 14 bases between. CDR3 nucleotide sequence: TGTGCCAGCGTGAGGAGAGGAGTCTCCTACGAGCAGTACTTC. Translating it yields CASVRRGVSYEQYF.

This clonotype was seen at least ten times. The V call is TRBV24-1, the J call TRBJ2-7; D tentatively reads TRBD1 or TRBD2 (5 bases each). With 2 bases removed from V and 1 base from J, the gap between germline ends came to 14 bases. The CDR3 has 16 amino acids. The germline gives CDR1 KGHDR, CDR2 SFDVKD. CDR3 coding DNA: TGTGCCACCAGTGATTCACAGGACTTGGCATCCTACGAGCAGTACTTC. It codes for CATSDSQDLASYEQYF.

This clonotype has a handful of counts. The rearrangement uses TRBV9 and TRBJ2-1; D may be TRBD1 (6 bases). The CDR3 has 18 amino acids. The germline CDR1 and CDR2 sequences are SGDLS and YYNGEE. Trimming removed 3 bases at V and 1 base at J, with 20 bases between. This CDR3 reads CASSEQGTPIRSYNEQFF. DNA of the CDR3: TGTGCCAGCAGCGAGCAGGGGACCCCTATTCGTTCCTACAATGAGCAGTTCTTC.

This clonotype was counted a few times. This chain links TRBV3-1 with TRBJ1-1; D remains ambiguous. V lost 1 base to trimming and J lost 1 base, with 1 base between them. The CDR3 contains 12 residues. The germline V gene has CDR1 LGHDT and CDR2 YNNKEL (reference sequence). The DNA of the CDR3 is TGTGCCAGCAGCCAAGCGAACACTGAAGCTTTCTTT. Its protein is CASSQANTEAFF.

This clonotype was counted at least ten times. The V gene is TRBV4-2, the J gene TRBJ2-7; D is perhaps TRBD1 (6 bases). In germline, CDR1 is LGHNA, CDR2 YNFKEQ. Trimming took off 0 bases at V and 0 bases at J, with 9 bases between the two ends. The CDR3 sequence is 15 residues long. As DNA, the CDR3 is TGTGCCAGCAGCCAAGATATACAGGGCTCCTACGAGCAGTACTTC. This gives the protein CASSQDIQGSYEQYF.

The genes are TRBV6-1 and TRBJ2-2, with D perhaps matching TRBD1 or TRBD2 (6 bases each). CDR3 length equals 17 residues. In germline, CDR1 is MNHNS, CDR2 SASEGT. Trimming shortened V by 7 bases and J by 1 base, and 19 bases separated the two germline ends. Here the CDR3 DNA reads TGTGCCAGCATAAAGTCGGGGGCGGGGAAGAACACCGGGGAGCTGTTTTTT. Protein product: CASIKSGAGKNTGELFF.

This clonotype has just a few counts. The rearrangement links TRBV27 to TRBJ1-5, with a tentative D call TRBD1 (6 bases). V lost 6 bases and J 4 bases, leaving 10 bases between the germline ends. The CDR3 has 13 amino acids. Germline-derived CDR1 and CDR2 are MNHEY and SMNVEV (reference sequence). CDR3 sequence: CASRRTANQPQHF. CDR3 DNA sequence: TGTGCCAGCAGACGGACAGCAAATCAGCCCCAGCATTTT.

This sequence joins TRBV7-9 and TRBJ2-3; weak D call: TRBD2 (7 bases). Between the trimmed V and J ends, which lost 7 bases and 4 bases, there was a span of 21 bases. Germline V lookup: CDR1 SEHNR, CDR2 FQNEAQ (reference sequence). The CDR3 has 16 amino acids. The CDR3, as DNA: TGTGCCAGCAACGGACCCACGGGGGGCGGTGCAGATACGCAGTATTTT. Its protein product is CASNGPTGGGADTQYF.

This clonotype showed up just a few times. V usage is TRBV4-3 and J usage is TRBJ2-5, with D possibly being TRBD1 (6 bases). This CDR3 spans 18 amino acids. Germline lookup yields CDR1 LGHNA and CDR2 YSLEER. Trimming took 0 bases from V and 3 from J, leaving 20 bases between them. The CDR3 sequence is CASSQDPHRESSKETQYF. The CDR3 DNA is TGCGCCAGCAGCCAAGACCCCCACAGGGAGAGTAGCAAAGAGACCCAGTACTTC.

The table lists this clonotype with a few counts. The chain has TRBV10-3 and TRBJ2-1; tentatively, D is TRBD2 (5 bases). Trimming took 11 bases from V and 6 from J, leaving 11 bases between them. The CDR3 has 11 residues. Germline lookup yields CDR1 ENHRY and CDR2 SYGVKD. As DNA, the CDR3 is TGTGCCGTCGCAGGAGGCAATGAGCAGTTCTTC. Its protein product is CAVAGGNEQFF.

The V gene is TRBV5-1, the J gene TRBJ1-1; perhaps TRBD1 as D (5 bases). The germline V gene encodes CDR1 SGHRS and CDR2 YFSETQ. With 5 bases removed from V and 0 bases from J, the gap between germline ends came to 14 bases. The CDR3 is made up of 15 amino acids. DNA for the CDR3: TGCGCCAGCAGGCCCGGGACGGGTATGAACACTGAAGCTTTCTTT. Its translation is CASRPGTGMNTEAFF. Based on the CDR3 plus reference TRBV5-1 and TRBJ1-1, the full variable domain is KAGVTQTPRYLIKTRGQQVTLSCSPISGHRSVSWYQQTPGQGLQFLFEYFSETQRNKGNFPGRFSGRQFSNSRSEMNVSTLELGDSALYLCASRPGTGMNTEAFFGQGTRLTVV.

This clonotype was recorded a few times. The genes are TRBV7-2 and TRBJ2-7, with D possibly being TRBD1 (5 bases). Germline values: CDR1 SGHTA, CDR2 FQGNSA. The CDR3 is 17 residues long. Trimming took off 5 bases at V and 5 bases at J, with 25 bases between the two ends. For the CDR3, the DNA is TGTGCCAGCAGCCTAAACTTCGGGCAGGGTGGATCCCACGAGCAGTACTTC. This encodes CASSLNFGQGGSHEQYF.

The rearrangement joins TRBV7-2 to TRBJ2-1; unclear D gene. The length of the CDR3 is 13 residues. Germline values: CDR1 SGHTA, CDR2 FQGNSA. Trimming shortened V by 7 bases and J by 7 bases, and 14 bases separated the two germline ends. The CDR3 sequence: CASTLWSVNEQFF. The CDR3 DNA follows: TGTGCCAGCACCCTATGGTCAGTGAATGAGCAGTTCTTC.

This clonotype appeared once. V and J are TRBV7-2 and TRBJ2-5; TRBD2 might be the D (6 bases). The CDR3 extends over 15 amino acids. Germline CDR1 reads SGHTA; CDR2 reads FQGNSA. V lost 1 base, J lost 3 bases, and 12 bases lay in between. The chain's CDR3 is CASSLDGWGEETQYF. The DNA of the CDR3 is TGTGCCAGCAGCTTAGATGGGTGGGGGGAAGAGACCCAGTACTTC.

This clonotype was observed a few times. This sequence joins TRBV27 and TRBJ2-3, with D unresolved. Trimming took off 3 bases at V and 2 bases at J, with 9 bases between the two ends. Germline V gene sequence: CDR1 MNHEY, CDR2 SMNVEV (reference sequence). CDR3 length equals 14 residues. CDR3 in amino acids: CASSFSTATDTQYF. The CDR3 DNA follows: TGTGCCAGCAGTTTCTCGACGGCCACAGATACGCAGTATTTT.

This clonotype showed up just a few times. The genes are TRBV12-3 or TRBV12-4 and TRBJ1-1, with TRBD1 identical over 9 bases. The length of the CDR3 is 14 residues. V dropped 4 bases and J dropped 2; count of bases not matched to a gene: 2. CDR3 DNA: TGTGCCAGCAGTTCGACAGGGGGTAACACTGAAGCTTTCTTT. Encoded protein: CASSSTGGNTEAFF.

The rearrangement joins TRBV29-1 to TRBJ2-4; D is possibly TRBD1 (6 bases). This CDR3 is 12 amino acids long. V lost 7 bases and J 2 bases, leaving 9 bases between the germline ends. Germline-derived CDR1 and CDR2 are SQVTM and ANQGSEA. The CDR3 here is CSAGTSKNIQYF. As DNA, the CDR3 is TGCAGCGCCGGGACATCCAAAAACATTCAGTACTTC. Variable domain in full (rest from reference TRBV29-1 and TRBJ2-4): SAVISQKPSRDICQRGTSLTIQCQVDSQVTMMFWYRQQPGQSLTLIATANQGSEATYESGFVIDKFPISRPNLTFSTLTVSNMSPEDSSIYLCSAGTSKNIQYFGAGTRLSVL.

V usage is TRBV7-9 and J usage is TRBJ2-1; D gene ambiguous. CDR3 length: 12 amino acids. Germline V gene lookup returns CDR1 SEHNR and CDR2 FQNEAQ (reference sequence). Between the trimmed V and J ends, which lost 2 bases and 10 bases, there was a span of 9 bases. The CDR3 DNA sequence: TGTGCCAGCAGCTTAACCCTGACCGAGCAGTTCTTC. It yields the protein CASSLTLTEQFF.

This clonotype came up a few times. The chain couples TRBV14 to TRBJ2-6, with a possible D match to TRBD2 (6 bases). The V gene lost 5 bases and the J gene lost 10 bases, with 9 bases spanning the gap. This CDR3 region has 12 residues. Germline V gene sequence: CDR1 SGHDN, CDR2 FVKESK. The CDR3 spells CASSSRGNVLTF. The CDR3 region has the DNA TGTGCCAGCAGCTCCCGGGGGAACGTCCTGACTTTC.

The J gene is TRBJ1-6, the V gene TRBV7-9, with D hard to call. CDR1 is SEHNR, CDR2 FQNEAQ, per germline (reference sequence). This CDR3 region has 14 residues. The V and J ends lost 7 bases and 10 bases respectively, with 17 bases between them. In nucleotides, the CDR3 is TGTGCCAGCACCACGGATCAAGGGTACTCACCCCTCCACTTT. Protein sequence: CASTTDQGYSPLHF.